Sequencing of this TCR beta chain was carried out in a study of sequential checkpoint blockade in melanoma. On the study more broadly: Arm A got nivolumab then ipilimumab; arm B the reverse, 1:1. Each arm's sequence ended with maintenance nivolumab.

Measured with immunoSEQ multiplex PCR; TCRdb has only the in-frame clones, and not every one. The sample holds around 2,000 clones, roughly three fifths seen once. Treatment defined: randomized to nivolumab then ipilimumab (arm A) or the reverse (arm B). DNA-damaging chemotherapy had not been given to any patient beforehand. Live CD3+CD8+ CD19− CD56− cells were sorted from PBMCs. Sequences were derived from CD8+ T cells sorted from blood (inferred from file names), sampled from a patient given nivolumab and ipilimumab in sequence. The origin of this receptor is a human patient with melanoma. Some clones in this sample may be carry-over from other donors' samples.

CDR3 sequence: CAWSAGTGGSSGYTF. The CDR3 DNA reads as TGTGCCTGGAGTGCGGGGACAGGGGGGAGTTCTGGCTACACCTTC. This sequence joins TRBV30 and TRBJ1-2; 11 nucleotides line up with TRBD1. The CDR3 is made up of 15 amino acids. Germline V gives CDR1 GTSNPN, CDR2 SVGIG (reference sequence). Unmatched junction bases numbered 8, after V lost 1 base and J lost 7 bases.